This entry lists 6 T cell receptor beta chains sequenced from one sample in a study of T cells in women clearing cervical HPV infection. Here immunoSEQ multiplex PCR was the method, and the copy in TCRdb shows in-frame clones only, minus some. This sample's table has about 18,000 clones. The sequenced sample consisted of blood buffy coat. The source of these receptors is a woman between 18 and 69 years old with a cervical HPV16 infection that either progressed to CIN3+ or cleared (not recorded which).

In regard to this clone: The sequence runs out 3 residues before the end of the CDR3; the remainder is reconstructed from the germline J gene. This chain links TRBV10-3 with TRBJ2-1, with D possibly TRBD2 on 6 matching bases. Trimming pared 4 bases from V and 4 bases from J, leaving 17 bases between. From germline, CDR1 is ENHRY and CDR2 SYGVKD. The CDR3 consists of 16 residues. CDR3 DNA (partial): TGTGCCATCAGTGTTGCGGTAGGGACTCTGTACAATGAG. Translation gives CAISVAVGTLYNE. The whole CDR3 sequence reads CAISVAVGTLYNEQFF.

CDR3 DNA, as far as it was read: TGCAGTGCGCGACCCTCACAGGGGAGCACTGAA. Its protein is CSARPSQGSTE. The whole CDR3 sequence reads CSARPSQGSTEAFF. This sequence joins TRBV20-1 and TRBJ1-1; 7 nucleotides align to TRBD1. The read comes to an end 3 residues before the CDR3 does, leaving the germline J gene to fill in the end. Germline CDR1 and CDR2: DFQATT and SNEGSKA (reference sequence). J lost 4 bases, V lost 6 bases, and 11 bases had no gene match. CDR3 length equals 14 residues.

About this clone: The DNA ends 3 residues before the CDR3 does, and the rest of the CDR3 is filled in from the germline J gene. V usage is TRBV20-1 and J usage is TRBJ2-7; TRBD1 agrees at 7 bases. The CDR3 contains 16 residues. With 0 bases clipped from V and 1 base from J, the junction kept 9 bases outside the gene matches. Germline V CDR1 and CDR2: DFQATT, SNEGSKA (reference sequence). The CDR3 region is CSARDDDRVYSYEQYF. CDR3 DNA, as far as it was read: TGCAGTGCTAGAGATGATGACAGGGTTTATTCCTACGAG.

About this clone itself: The read ends 3 residues before the CDR3 terminus; that terminus is restored from the germline J gene. The J gene is TRBJ1-3, the V gene TRBV2; no firm D call. CDR3 length equals 15 residues. The V end was cut by 3 bases, the J end by 3 bases, with 12 bases between. Germline V gene data show CDR1 as SNHLY and CDR2 as FYNNEI. CDR3 amino acids: CASSDSDSDGNTIYF. The part of the CDR3 DNA that was read is TGTGCCAGCAGTGATTCAGACTCGGATGGAAACACC.

As concerns this clone: The read ends 3 residues early relative to the CDR3; the germline J gene fills the gap. The chain has TRBV20-1 and TRBJ2-3, with 9 nucleotides matching TRBD2. The CDR3 is made up of 17 amino acids. Germline V gene data show CDR1 as DFQATT and CDR2 as SNEGSKA (reference sequence). CDR3: CSARDYRLAGFQETQYF. The CDR3 bases that were read are TGCAGTGCTAGAGATTACCGGCTAGCGGGGTTCCAAGAGACG.

Remarks on this clone: The read halts 3 residues ahead of the CDR3 end, with the missing end drawn from the germline J gene. The rearrangement uses TRBV6-1 and TRBJ1-6, with 9 bases aligning to TRBD1. Germline assignment: CDR1 MNHNS and CDR2 SASEGT. This CDR3 contains 16 residues. With 4 bases clipped from V and 6 bases from J, the junction kept 7 bases outside the gene matches. The sequenced part of the CDR3 DNA is TGTGCCAGCAGTGTAAACAGGGGGCGAGGTAATTCACCC. Its translation is CASSVNRGRGNSP. The whole CDR3 sequence reads CASSVNRGRGNSPLHF.